Below are 4 T cell receptor beta chains sequenced from a single sample in a study of shared clonotypes between healthy human individuals. Data came from immunoSEQ multiplex PCR; TCRdb stores just in-frame clones and leaves some out. The sample yields hundreds of thousands of clones, around 75% seen once. The sample was PBMCs. The receptors come from a woman between 40 and 50 years old in good health. Some clones in this sample may be carry-over from other donors' samples.

J is TRBJ2-3 and V is TRBV7-8, with TRBD2 identical over 15 bases. J gave up 4 bases and V 6 bases, and 11 bases lay outside the gene matches. This CDR3 contains 18 residues. Per germline, CDR1 SGHVS and CDR2 FQNEAQ. The CDR3 protein is CASRREPGTSGRSDTQYF. The DNA of the CDR3 is TGTGCCAGCAGGAGAGAACCCGGGACTAGCGGGAGGTCAGATACGCAGTATTTT.

This sequence joins TRBV27 and TRBJ1-4; possible D gene TRBD1, 5 bases. The V and J ends lost 6 bases and 0 bases respectively, with 14 bases between them. Germline CDR1 is MNHEY and CDR2 is SMNVEV (reference sequence). The CDR3 totals 16 residues. CDR3 protein: CASSPGTAATNEKLFF. CDR3 bases: TGTGCCAGCAGCCCCGGGACGGCCGCAACTAATGAAAAACTGTTTTTT.

CDR3 residues: CASSLDGSRQFF. DNA of the CDR3: TGTGCCAGCAGCTTGGACGGGAGTCGGCAGTTCTTC. This chain joins TRBV5-4 and TRBJ2-1, with D possibly TRBD2 on 6 matching bases. This CDR3 region has 12 residues. Trimming shortened V by 0 bases and J by 12 bases, and 10 bases separated the two germline ends. Germline V gene data show CDR1 as SGHNT and CDR2 as YYREEE (reference sequence).

This chain connects TRBV5-4 to TRBJ2-7; D is perhaps TRBD2 (6 bases). V was cut by 0 bases and J by 3 bases, with 13 bases left in between. Germline V lookup: CDR1 SGHNT, CDR2 YYREEE (reference sequence). This CDR3 region has 15 residues. The CDR3 is CASSLGRRGFYEQYF. Here the CDR3 DNA reads TGTGCCAGCAGCTTGGGAAGGAGGGGATTCTACGAGCAGTACTTC.